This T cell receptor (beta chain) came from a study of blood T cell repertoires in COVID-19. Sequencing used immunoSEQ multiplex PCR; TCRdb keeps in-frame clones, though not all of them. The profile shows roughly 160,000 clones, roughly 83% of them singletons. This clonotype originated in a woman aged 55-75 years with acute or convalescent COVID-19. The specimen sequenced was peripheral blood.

CDR3 sequence: CAWSLMDRGKGTIYF. The CDR3 region has the DNA TGTGCCTGGAGTCTCATGGACCGCGGGAAAGGTACCATATATTTT. The chain combines TRBV30 with TRBJ1-3; D is unclear. Trimming removed 2 bases at V and 10 bases at J, with 21 bases between. CDR3 size: 15 residues. Germline lookup yields CDR1 GTSNPN and CDR2 SVGIG (reference sequence).